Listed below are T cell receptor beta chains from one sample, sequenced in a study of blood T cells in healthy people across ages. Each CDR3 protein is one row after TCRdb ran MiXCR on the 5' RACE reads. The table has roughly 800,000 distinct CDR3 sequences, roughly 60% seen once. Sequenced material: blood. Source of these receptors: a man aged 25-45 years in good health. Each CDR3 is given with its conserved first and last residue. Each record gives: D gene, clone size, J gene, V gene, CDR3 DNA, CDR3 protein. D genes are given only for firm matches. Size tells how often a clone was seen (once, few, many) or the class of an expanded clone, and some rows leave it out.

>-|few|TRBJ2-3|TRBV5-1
TGCGCCAGCAGCTCGGGACAAGGTTCAGATACGCAGTATTTT
CASSSGQGSDTQYF
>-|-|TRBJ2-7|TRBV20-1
TGCAGTGCTAGGGTCCAGAGCTCCTACGAGCAGTACTTC
CSARVQSSYEQYF
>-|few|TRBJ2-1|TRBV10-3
TGTGCCATCAGGGAGGCTGTGACTGAGCAGTTCTTC
CAIREAVTEQFF
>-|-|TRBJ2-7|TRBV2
TGTGCCAGCACCGACTTACAGGGACCCCACGAGCAGTACTTC
CASTDLQGPHEQYF
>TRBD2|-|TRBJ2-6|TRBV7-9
TGTGCCAGCAGCTCCCCCGGGACTAGGGCTTCTGGGGCCAACGTCCTGACTTTC
CASSSPGTRASGANVLTF
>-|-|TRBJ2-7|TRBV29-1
TGCAGCGTTGTCGGCGGCGAATCCTACGAGCAGTACTTC
CSVVGGESYEQYF
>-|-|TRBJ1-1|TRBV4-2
TGTGCCAGCAGCCAAGTAGGGCAGATCGTAAACACTGAAGCTTTCTTT
CASSQVGQIVNTEAFF
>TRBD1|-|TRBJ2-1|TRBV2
TGTGCCAGCCGGGGATCTTACCGGGACAGGGATGACAATGAGCAGTTCTTC
CASRGSYRDRDDNEQFF
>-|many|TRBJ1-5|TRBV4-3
TGCGCCAGCAGCCAAGATCAGGGTCAGCCCCAGCATTTT
CASSQDQGQPQHF
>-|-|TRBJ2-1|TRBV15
TGTGCCACCAGCAGAGAAGGGAGTAATGAGCAGTTCTTC
CATSREGSNEQFF
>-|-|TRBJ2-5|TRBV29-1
TGCAGCGTTCCATCTGCGGGACCACAAGAGACCCAGTACTTC
CSVPSAGPQETQYF
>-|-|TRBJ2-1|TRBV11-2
TGTGCCAGCAGCTTAATTCTCGGGAATGAGCAGTTCTTC
CASSLILGNEQFF
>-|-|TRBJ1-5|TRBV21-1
TGTGCCAGCGTAATGGGAGGGGATTGGCGCAATCAGCCCCAGCATTTT
CASVMGGDWRNQPQHF
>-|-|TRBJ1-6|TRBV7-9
TGTGCCAGCAGCTTGGGGACCAGGGATTCACCCCTCCACTTT
CASSLGTRDSPLHF
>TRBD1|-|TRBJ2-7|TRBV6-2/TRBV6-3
TGTGCCAGCACAGACAGGGACGAGCAGTACTTC
CASTDRDEQYF
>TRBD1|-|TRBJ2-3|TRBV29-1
TGCAGCGTTCGACTACAGGGGGGTATCGTAGATACGCAGTATTTT
CSVRLQGGIVDTQYF
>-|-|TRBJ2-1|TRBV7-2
TGTGCCAGCAGCCCTTTAGTAGGGGGGCGAGTCAATGAGCAGTTCTTC
CASSPLVGGRVNEQFF
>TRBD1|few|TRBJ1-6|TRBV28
TGTGCCAGCAGCCCAAAGACAGGGTTAAGATCACCCCTCCACTTT
CASSPKTGLRSPLHF
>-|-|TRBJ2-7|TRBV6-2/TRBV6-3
TGTGCCAGCAGTTACGAGGCCGACGAGCAGTACTTC
CASSYEADEQYF
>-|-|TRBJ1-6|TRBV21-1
TGTGCCAGCAGCAAGTCAGGGTCACCCCTCCACTTT
CASSKSGSPLHF
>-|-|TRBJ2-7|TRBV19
TGTGCCAGTAGTACCACTCAGGATCTCGAGCAGTACTTC
CASSTTQDLEQYF
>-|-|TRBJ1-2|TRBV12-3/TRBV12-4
TGTGCCAGCACCCTAGGAGGTTACTATGGCTACACCTTC
CASTLGGYYGYTF
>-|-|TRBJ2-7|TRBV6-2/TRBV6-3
TGTGCCAGCAGTTACAGGGACACGAGGGAAGCCTACGAGCAGTACTTC
CASSYRDTREAYEQYF
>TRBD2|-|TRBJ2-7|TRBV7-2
TGTGCCAGCAGCTCCGGGGGGACTCCCCCCTACGAGCAGTACTTC
CASSSGGTPPYEQYF
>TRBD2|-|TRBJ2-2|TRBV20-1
TGCAGTGCTAATAGGCCTAGCGGGAGCCCCGGGGAGCTGTTTTTT
CSANRPSGSPGELFF
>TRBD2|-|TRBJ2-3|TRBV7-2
TGTGCCAGCAGCTTAGTAGGTAGCGGGGTCAGTACGCAGTATTTT
CASSLVGSGVSTQYF
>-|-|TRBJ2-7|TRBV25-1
TGTGCCAGCAGTGAAGGAAGGGTAAACGAGCAGTACTTC
CASSEGRVNEQYF
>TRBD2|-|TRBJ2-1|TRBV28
TGTGCCAGCAGCCTAAGTAAAGGACTAGCGACGAACAATGAGCAGTTCTTC
CASSLSKGLATNNEQFF
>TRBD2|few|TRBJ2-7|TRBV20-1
TGCAGTGCCAACCCCGCTAGCGGGGAAGCCTACGAGCAGTACTTC
CSANPASGEAYEQYF
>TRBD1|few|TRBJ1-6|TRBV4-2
TGTGCCAGCAGCCAAGATCAGGGGGAAAATAATTCACCCCTCCACTTT
CASSQDQGENNSPLHF
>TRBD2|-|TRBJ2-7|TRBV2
TGTGCCAGCAATCTAGCGGGAGGCCCCCACGAGCAGTACTTC
CASNLAGGPHEQYF
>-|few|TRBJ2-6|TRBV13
TGTGCCAGCAGCTCCTCTGTAGTGGCTTCTGGGGCCAACGTCCTGACTTTC
CASSSSVVASGANVLTF
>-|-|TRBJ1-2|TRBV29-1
TGCAGCGCCGCTGGGGAACAGGGCAAGTATGGCTACACCTTC
CSAAGEQGKYGYTF
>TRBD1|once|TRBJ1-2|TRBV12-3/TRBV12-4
TGTGCCAGCAGTTTAGGACGGACAGGGAAGGGCTACACCTTC
CASSLGRTGKGYTF
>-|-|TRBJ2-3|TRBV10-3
TGTGCCATCAGTGAGGGAGATGCAGATACGCAGTATTTT
CAISEGDADTQYF
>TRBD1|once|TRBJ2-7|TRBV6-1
TGTGCCAGCAGCGCGCCAGGGGGCACCCGATACGAGCAGTACTTC
CASSAPGGTRYEQYF
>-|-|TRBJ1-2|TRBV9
TGTGCCAGCGGGGACCGTGGCTACACCTTC
CASGDRGYTF
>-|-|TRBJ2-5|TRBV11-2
TGTGCCAGCAGCTTAAAGAATTCCCAAGAGACCCAGTACTTC
CASSLKNSQETQYF
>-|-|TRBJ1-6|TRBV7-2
TGTGCCAGCAGCTACCTCTTGACACCCCTCCACTTT
CASSYLLTPLHF
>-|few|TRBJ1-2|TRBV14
TGTGCCAGCAGCCAAGAATATCACCCTCGCTCCCATGGCTACACCTTC
CASSQEYHPRSHGYTF
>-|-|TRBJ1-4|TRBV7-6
TGTGCCAGCAGCCTAGGGGGTGATGAAAAACTGTTTTTT
CASSLGGDEKLFF
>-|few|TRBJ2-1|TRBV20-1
TGCAGTGCTAGAGTGAGGAGGTCGAAAGGTTGGGCTAGCGCCTACAATGAGCAGTTCTTC
CSARVRRSKGWASAYNEQFF
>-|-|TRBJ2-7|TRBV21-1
TGTGCCAGCAGCAAACAGCAGGGTTACGAGCAGTACTTC
CASSKQQGYEQYF
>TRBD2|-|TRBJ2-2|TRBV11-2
TGTGCCAGCTCCCGACTAGCGGGAGGCGGGGAGCTGTTTTTT
CASSRLAGGGELFF
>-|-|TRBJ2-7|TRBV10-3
TGTGCCATCAAGTTTTGGACAGACAACTCCTACGAGCAGTACTTC
CAIKFWTDNSYEQYF
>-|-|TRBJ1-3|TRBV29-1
TGCAGCGTTGATGGGATAGGGGGTGCTGGAAACACCATATATTTT
CSVDGIGGAGNTIYF
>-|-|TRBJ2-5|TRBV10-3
TGTGCCATCCGCTCCCCCGTGGGGGCGCGACTAAGTATGGGGGAAGATGAGCAGTACTTC
CAIRSPVGARLSMGEDEQYF
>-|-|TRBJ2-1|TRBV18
TGTGCCAGCTCACCATCCAGGCAGAGCTCCTACAATGAGCAGTTCTTC
CASSPSRQSSYNEQFF
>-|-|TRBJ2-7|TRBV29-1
TGCAGCGTTGGGCGGGATTCTGAGGAGCAGTACTTC
CSVGRDSEEQYF
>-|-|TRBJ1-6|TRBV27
TGTGCCAGCAGTTTCGGTGCAACAGTAAATTCACCCCTCCACTTT
CASSFGATVNSPLHF
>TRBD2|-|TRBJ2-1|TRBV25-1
TGTGCCAGCAGTGAGGGAGGGGCAGATGAGCAGTTCTTC
CASSEGGADEQFF
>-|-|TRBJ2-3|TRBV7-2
TGTGCCAGCAGCTTAGTTACAGGGAAAAGCACAGATACGCAGTATTTT
CASSLVTGKSTDTQYF
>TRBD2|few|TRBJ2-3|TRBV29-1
TGCAGCGTTGAAAGGGAGCGGGACTCAGATACGCAGTATTTT
CSVERERDSDTQYF
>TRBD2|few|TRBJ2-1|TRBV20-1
TGCAGTGCTAGAGCGGGAGGGACTGCGTCCGCGCAGTTCTTC
CSARAGGTASAQFF
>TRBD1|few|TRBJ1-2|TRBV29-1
TGCAGCGTGCGGACAGGGTGGGGGTATGGCTACACCTTC
CSVRTGWGYGYTF
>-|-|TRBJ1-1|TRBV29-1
TGCAGCGTTGAAGGCCAGGGGAGACCTACAGGAGAAGCTGAAGCTTTCTTT
CSVEGQGRPTGEAEAFF
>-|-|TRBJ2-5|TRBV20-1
TGCAGTGGCCTAGCGAGAGGTGTCAATGAGCAGTACTTC
CSGLARGVNEQYF